Below are 28 T cell receptor beta chains sequenced from a single sample in a study of regulatory T cells in long-lasting Graves disease. CDR3-region Arm-PCR and iRepertoire HTBI primers produced the TCR beta libraries. TCRdb fed the multiplex PCR reads into MiXCR, producing one record per CDR3 protein. The data contain about 560,000 distinct CDR3 sequences, about 16% of them singletons. Time point denoted: newly diagnosed GD, antithyroid drugs for less than 3 months. PBMC RNA was the source of the TCR library. Separately, the same data were catalogued under a study of T cells in Graves' hyperthyroidism and ophthalmopathy.

Sequenced material: peripheral blood mononuclear cells (PBMCs), taken at new diagnosis, from a patient treated with antithyroid drugs. All receptors come from a man aged 18 to 35 with Graves disease.

In this sample, this clonotype turned up many times. The V and J genes are TRBV20-1 and TRBJ1-1, with 7 bases identical to TRBD1. Germline lookup yields CDR1 DFQATT and CDR2 SNEGSKA (reference sequence). The CDR3 covers 14 residues. Trimming at V came to 4 bases and at J to 4 bases, leaving 9 bases not matched to a gene. CDR3 nucleotide sequence: TGCAGTGCTAAAAGTACAGGGGTTGGCACTGAAGCTTTCTTT. Protein: CSAKSTGVGTEAFF.

This clonotype has just a few counts. The chain uses TRBV11-1 and TRBJ2-2; D is possibly TRBD1 (6 bases). The CDR3 length is 18 residues. Trimming left V 7 bases short and J 2 bases short, with 23 bases between. Germline CDR1 and CDR2: SGHAT and FQDESV (reference sequence). This chain's CDR3 is CASKDSFNLPPNTGELFF. CDR3 in DNA: TGTGCCAGCAAGGACAGCTTCAACCTACCCCCTAACACCGGGGAGCTGTTTTTT.

This clonotype was counted ten times or more. The chain employs TRBV5-1 and TRBJ2-7; 10 bases align to TRBD1. With 2 bases clipped from V and 0 bases from J, the junction kept 5 bases outside the gene matches. There are 16 residues in the CDR3. The germline CDR1 and CDR2 sequences are SGHRS and YFSETQ. Written as DNA, the CDR3 is TGCGCCAGCAGCTTCACCGGGACAGGGGACTCCTACGAGCAGTACTTC. As protein: CASSFTGTGDSYEQYF.

This clonotype was seen many times. The chain combines TRBV12-3 or TRBV12-4 with TRBJ2-7; 12 positions agree with TRBD2. Trimming took 3 bases from V and 1 from J; bases not matched to a gene: 4. The CDR3 totals 16 residues. The CDR3 sequence: CASSFASGRGSYEQYF. DNA of the CDR3: TGTGCCAGCAGTTTTGCTAGCGGGAGGGGTTCCTACGAGCAGTACTTC.

At least ten counts were recorded for this clonotype. J is TRBJ1-2 and V is TRBV6-1; 10 bases agree with TRBD1. The CDR3 sequence is 17 residues long. The germline V gene has CDR1 MNHNS and CDR2 SASEGT. J was trimmed by 7 bases and V by 1 base; bases with no gene match: 12. The CDR3 sequence is CASSEGVTGGASTGYTF. CDR3 sequence (DNA): TGTGCCAGCAGTGAAGGCGTGACAGGGGGCGCCTCAACTGGCTACACCTTC.

This clonotype was seen a few times. The rearrangement uses TRBV2 and TRBJ2-1, with 7 bases fitting TRBD1. Germline loops: CDR1 SNHLY, CDR2 FYNNEI. The CDR3 runs to 15 residues. V lost 4 bases and J lost 6; bases outside the gene matches: 9. The CDR3 DNA sequence: TGTGCCAGCAGTGTATCCGGGACAGACGCCAATGAGCAGTTCTTC. Protein: CASSVSGTDANEQFF.

Turning to this clonotype: With a much larger clone just one base away, this may be a read error. This likely comes from a read error, as the CDR3 has no conserved phenylalanine or tryptophan at its end. The V call is TRBV11-2, the J call TRBJ1-1; D perhaps matches TRBD1 (6 bases). Germline V CDR1 and CDR2: SGHAT, FQNNGV. CDR3 length equals 16 residues. The V gene lost 0 bases and the J gene lost 4 bases, with 15 bases spanning the gap. CDR3 amino acids: CASSLEGGLGRTEAFL. In DNA form, the CDR3 reads TGTGCCAGCAGCTTAGAAGGGGGATTGGGGCGCACTGAAGCTTTCTTA.

This clonotype has only one observation. This chain joins TRBV7-9 and TRBJ1-1, with 7 nucleotides matching TRBD1. Unmatched junction bases numbered 7, after V lost 0 bases and J lost 6 bases. The CDR3 loop spans 15 amino acids. The V gene's germline CDR1 is SEHNR and CDR2 FQNEAQ (reference sequence). CDR3 nucleotide sequence: TGTGCCAGCAGCTTAGCAGGGGGCCGGGCGGCTGAAGCTTTCTTT. Amino acids: CASSLAGGRAAEAFF.

V and J are TRBV12-3 or TRBV12-4 and TRBJ1-6, with TRBD1 matching 10 bases. V shed 9 bases and J 18 bases; nucleotides not matched to a gene: 14. The CDR3 sequence is 13 residues long. The CDR3 region is CARSRDRGLVPHF. In nucleotides, the CDR3 is TGTGCCAGGAGCCGTGACAGGGGGCTTGTCCCCCACTTT.

The V call is TRBV7-9, the J call TRBJ2-3; 16 nucleotides align to TRBD2. The CDR3 runs to 19 residues. The germline V gene encodes CDR1 SEHNR and CDR2 FQNEAQ (reference sequence). V dropped 4 bases and J dropped 3; count of bases not matched to a gene: 10. In nucleotides, the CDR3 is TGTGCCAGCAGCTCCCTAGGGACTAGCGGGAGGGCCCAGACAGATACGCAGTATTTT. Amino acid sequence: CASSSLGTSGRAQTDTQYF.

In this sample, this clonotype turned up a few times. V usage is TRBV13 and J usage is TRBJ2-1; D may be TRBD1 (5 bases). Trimming stripped 2 bases from V and 7 bases from J, with 12 bases between. The V gene's germline CDR1 is PRHDT and CDR2 FYEKMQ (reference sequence). The CDR3 consists of 14 residues. The CDR3 loop is CASSLRAGINEQFF. CDR3 coding DNA: TGTGCCAGCAGCTTAAGAGCAGGGATAAATGAGCAGTTCTTC.

The sample holds a few counts of this clonotype. J is TRBJ1-1 and V is TRBV6-1, with D possibly being TRBD1 (5 bases). Germline-derived CDR1 and CDR2 are MNHNS and SASEGT. Trimming took off 6 bases at V and 1 base at J, with 15 bases between the two ends. The CDR3 totals 15 residues. CDR3 loop: CASSLTGRRNTEAFF. The DNA of the CDR3 is TGTGCCAGCAGCCTCACAGGACGAAGGAACACTGAAGCTTTCTTT.

The rearrangement uses TRBV7-3 and TRBJ2-3; 7 nucleotides line up with TRBD2. The germline gives CDR1 SGHTA, CDR2 FQGTGA. Germline trimming cut 6 bases from V and 0 bases from J; bases unmatched to any gene: 3. This CDR3 spans 14 amino acids. Written as DNA, the CDR3 is TGTGCCAGCAGGTCAGCGGGAAGCACAGATACGCAGTATTTT. The encoded protein is CASRSAGSTDTQYF.

In its sample, this clonotype was seen many times. V gene TRBV6-5 combines with J gene TRBJ2-7, with 11 positions matching TRBD2. The V gene's germline CDR1 is MNHEY and CDR2 SVGAGI. The V gene end was trimmed by 4 bases and the J gene end by 3 bases; junction bases not matched to a gene: 8. There are 16 residues in the CDR3. The CDR3 protein is CASSLSSGRGVYEQYF. CDR3 nucleotides: TGTGCCAGCAGTTTGAGTAGCGGGAGGGGAGTCTACGAGCAGTACTTC.

This clonotype was counted between two and nine times. The chain carries TRBV7-3 and TRBJ1-3; tentatively, D is TRBD1 (5 bases). Per the germline V gene, CDR1 is SGHTA and CDR2 is FQGTGA. The CDR3 has 16 residues. Trimming removed 2 bases at V and 0 bases at J, with 11 bases between. The CDR3 nucleotides are TGTGCCAGCAGCTTAGTTCGACAGCCCTCTGGAAACACCATATATTTT. It yields the protein CASSLVRQPSGNTIYF.

This clonotype was detected ten times or more. This chain connects TRBV7-3 to TRBJ1-2; the match to TRBD1 covers 7 bases. With V trimmed by 3 bases and J by 10 bases, 8 bases remained unmatched. Germline-derived CDR1 and CDR2 are SGHTA and FQGTGA. The length of the CDR3 is 13 residues. Here the CDR3 reads CASSLDRRKDYTF. In DNA, the CDR3 is TGTGCCAGCAGCTTGGACAGGCGGAAGGACTACACCTTC.

This chain links TRBV10-2 with TRBJ2-1; 7 bases align to TRBD1. The J segment lost 2 bases and the V segment lost 7 bases, leaving 5 bases of the junction unmatched. This CDR3 contains 14 residues. The germline V gene encodes CDR1 WSHSY and CDR2 SAAADI. The CDR3 DNA reads as TGCGCCAGCAACGAGGGGACAGCCTACAATGAGCAGTTCTTC. Translating it yields CASNEGTAYNEQFF.

The rearrangement uses TRBV20-1 and TRBJ2-7; D uncertain. V was pared by 4 bases and J by 5 bases, with 9 bases between. CDR3 length: 11 residues. Germline-derived CDR1 and CDR2 are DFQATT and SNEGSKA (reference sequence). CDR3 region: CSAMSINEQYF. The CDR3 region has the DNA TGCAGTGCTATGTCTATCAACGAGCAGTACTTC.

To note about this clonotype: One end of the junction fails to match germline, which may point to a read error. CDR3 DNA: TGCGCCAGCAGGACAGGTGCTAGCACAGGTACGCAGTATTTT. Translated, it gives CASRTGASTGTQYF. The V call is TRBV10-2, the J call TRBJ2-3; D may be TRBD1 (6 bases). The CDR3 is made up of 14 amino acids. Germline V lookup: CDR1 WSHSY, CDR2 SAAADI.

The J gene is TRBJ1-4, the V gene TRBV7-9; 8 nucleotides agree with TRBD1. CDR3 size: 15 residues. The V and J ends lost 10 bases and 3 bases, in that order; junction bases with no gene match: 10. Germline V lookup: CDR1 SEHNR, CDR2 FQNEAQ (reference sequence). CDR3 sequence (DNA): TGTGCCACCGGACAGGGAAACGGCGCTAATGAAAAACTGTTTTTT. Translating it yields CATGQGNGANEKLFF.

A few counts support this clonotype. This chain links TRBV6-7 with TRBJ2-7; D is possibly TRBD1 (6 bases). TRBV6-7 falls under the ORF class, with uncertain function. Trimming pared 1 base from V and 0 bases from J, leaving 10 bases between. The CDR3 totals 15 residues. The CDR3 sequence: CASSYWTEPSYEQYF. In DNA, the CDR3 is TGTGCCAGCAGTTACTGGACAGAACCCTCCTACGAGCAGTACTTC.

This clonotype showed up many times. This sequence joins TRBV27 and TRBJ1-2; D remains unclear. Per germline, CDR1 MNHEY and CDR2 SMNVEV (reference sequence). CDR3 length: 13 residues. The germline V and J ends were trimmed by 5 bases and 4 bases, with 11 bases remaining between them. In nucleotides, the CDR3 is TGTGCCAGCAGTGCGTTAATGGGCTATGGCTACACCTTC. It translates to CASSALMGYGYTF.

The chain employs TRBV4-1 and TRBJ2-2; D unresolved. Germline CDR1 and CDR2: MGHRA and YSYEKL. The ends were cut back, 1 base at V and 3 bases at J, with 6 bases in the middle. The CDR3 runs to 14 residues. CDR3 sequence reads: CASSQGSDTGELFF. Written as DNA, the CDR3 is TGCGCCAGCAGCCAAGGTTCGGACACCGGGGAGCTGTTTTTT.

This clonotype was picked up many times. V and J are TRBV29-1 and TRBJ2-7; D is tentatively TRBD1 or TRBD2 (5 bases each). CDR3 length: 12 amino acids. The ends were cut back, 7 bases at V and 3 bases at J, with 13 bases in the middle. Germline CDR1 is SQVTM and CDR2 is ANQGSEA. The CDR3 nucleotides read TGCAGCGCCTCGGGACCGTACTACGAGCAGTACTTC. It specifies CSASGPYYEQYF.

Many counts were recorded for this clonotype. V usage is TRBV2 and J usage is TRBJ1-5, with 7 bases matching TRBD1. The V gene's germline CDR1 is SNHLY and CDR2 FYNNEI. The CDR3 extends over 14 amino acids. V shed 4 bases, J shed 6 bases, and the junction held 6 bases outside the gene matches. The CDR3 coding sequence is TGTGCCAGCAGTGTACAGGGGCTCGCTCAGCCCCAGCATTTT. This sequence encodes CASSVQGLAQPQHF.

The chain carries TRBV5-1 and TRBJ2-3, with D uncertain. The V and J ends lost 4 bases and 8 bases respectively, with 20 bases between them. CDR1 and CDR2 from the germline V gene are SGHRS and YFSETQ. The CDR3 totals 15 residues. The CDR3: CASSPLAAASLTQYF. The CDR3 bases are TGCGCCAGCAGCCCGTTAGCTGCTGCCTCTCTTACGCAGTATTTT.

Details on this clonotype: This clone may be a read error of a much larger clone one base away. This chain joins TRBV30 and TRBJ2-7, with TRBD1 identical over 9 bases. Germline loops: CDR1 GTSNPN, CDR2 SVGIG (reference sequence). Unmatched junction bases numbered 8, after V lost 8 bases and J lost 6 bases. This CDR3 is built from 12 residues. The chain's CDR3 is CARGRDRAEQYF. As DNA, the CDR3 is TGTGCCCGGGGAAGGGACAGGGCCGAGCAGTACTTC.

In its sample, this clonotype was seen many times. V and J are TRBV7-9 and TRBJ2-2; maybe TRBD1 (5 bases). CDR3 length: 14 residues. CDR1 SEHNR and CDR2 FQNEAQ come from the germline V gene (reference sequence). Trimming left V 6 bases short and J 1 base short, with 9 bases between. CDR3 bases: TGTGCCAGCAGGGCTGGACAGAACACCGGGGAGCTGTTTTTT. Amino acids: CASRAGQNTGELFF.